The rows below give T cell receptor beta chains drawn from one sample of a study of control samples from healthy donors and cancer patients. Assay: immunoSEQ multiplex PCR; the TCRdb copy retains only in-frame clones and omits some. The table lists around 250,000 clones, over 75% of them singletons. The sequencing sample was made of PBMCs. The receptor set was obtained from a woman in her sixties with lung cancer. The CDR3 runs from the conserved cysteine through the conserved F or W. A D gene is named only where the DNA matches it firmly. Size values are once, few and many counts, or a class for expanded clones, and some rows have none.

length	D	size	V	J	CDR3	DNA
16	TRBD2	.	TRBV4-2	TRBJ2-2	CARSRRAGGNTGELFF	TGTGCCCGCAGCCGGCGGGCGGGGGGGAACACCGGGGAGCTGTTTTTT
15	.	.	TRBV6-4	TRBJ2-7	CASSVTGTGAYEQYF	TGTGCCAGCAGTGTAACTGGGACGGGAGCCTACGAGCAGTACTTC
14	TRBD1	.	TRBV9	TRBJ1-1	CASSVGGQGSEAFF	TGTGCCAGCAGCGTAGGGGGACAGGGGTCTGAAGCTTTCTTT
15	TRBD1	.	TRBV6-5	TRBJ1-1	CARNRNGQGGTEAFF	TGTGCCAGGAATAGGAACGGACAGGGGGGGACTGAAGCTTTCTTT
13	.	.	TRBV5-5	TRBJ2-7	CASSLPTSYEQYF	TGTGCCAGCAGCTTACCGACTAGCTACGAGCAGTACTTC
13	TRBD1	.	TRBV6-6	TRBJ2-1	CASSYVTGGEQFF	TGTGCCAGCAGTTACGTGACAGGGGGTGAGCAGTTCTTC
14	TRBD1	.	TRBV5-1	TRBJ1-6	CASSQDRAISPLHF	TGCGCCAGCAGCCAGGACAGGGCAATCTCACCCCTCCACTTT
13	.	.	TRBV20-1	TRBJ1-2	CSASSRGSYGYTF	TGCAGTGCTAGTTCCAGGGGTTCCTATGGCTACACCTTC
15	TRBD2	.	TRBV19	TRBJ2-1	CASRLPGGGAREQFF	TGTGCCAGTAGGCTCCCGGGCGGGGGGGCCAGAGAGCAGTTCTTC
15	TRBD2	.	TRBV6-5	TRBJ2-1	CASSPGLAAGSEQFF	TGTGCCAGCAGTCCCGGACTAGCGGCGGGTAGTGAGCAGTTCTTC
13	.	.	TRBV28	TRBJ1-5	CASSFPGAQPQHF	TGTGCCAGCAGTTTCCCCGGGGCTCAGCCCCAGCATTTT
17	.	.	TRBV9	TRBJ1-6	CASSASGSSAGNSPLHF	TGTGCCAGCAGCGCGTCCGGGTCCTCCGCCGGGAATTCACCCCTCCACTTT
16	.	.	TRBV9	TRBJ2-3	CASTPQSGWSTDTQYF	TGTGCCAGCACCCCTCAAAGCGGGTGGAGCACAGATACGCAGTATTTT
16	TRBD2	.	TRBV27	TRBJ2-3	CASSLSPSGSPDTQYF	TGTGCCAGCAGTTTATCGCCTAGCGGGAGCCCAGATACGCAGTATTTT
12	.	once	TRBV11-2	TRBJ2-5	CASSLDRQTQYF	TGTGCCAGCAGCTTAGACAGACAGACCCAGTACTTC
13	.	.	TRBV28	TRBJ1-1	CASSPPTGTEAFF	TGTGCCAGCAGCCCTCCCACGGGCACTGAAGCTTTCTTT
12	.	.	TRBV3-1/TRBV3-2	TRBJ2-1	CASSQGLGEQFF	TGTGCCAGCAGCCAAGGGTTGGGTGAGCAGTTCTTC
13	.	.	TRBV5-4	TRBJ2-1	CASSLGGLTEQFF	TGTGCCAGCAGCTTGGGTGGACTCACGGAGCAGTTCTTC
14	.	.	TRBV7-8	TRBJ2-7	CASSWSRASYEQYF	TGTGCCAGCAGCTGGTCCCGGGCCTCCTACGAGCAGTACTTC
13	.	.	TRBV12-3/TRBV12-4	TRBJ2-5	CASSLGNQETQYF	TGTGCCAGCAGTTTAGGGAACCAAGAGACCCAGTACTTC
15	.	.	TRBV10-3	TRBJ2-7	CAISERELGGWEQYF	TGTGCCATCAGTGAGCGAGAGTTAGGTGGGTGGGAGCAGTACTTC
13	.	.	TRBV9	TRBJ1-4	CASSGPTNEKLFF	TGTGCCAGCAGTGGCCCAACTAATGAAAAACTGTTTTTT
14	.	.	TRBV3-1/TRBV3-2	TRBJ1-4	CASSPPVNNEKLFF	TGTGCCAGCAGCCCCCCGGTTAACAATGAAAAACTGTTTTTT
13	.	.	TRBV9	TRBJ1-6	CASSVAQGSPLHF	TGTGCCAGCAGCGTAGCCCAGGGCTCACCCCTCCACTTT
16	TRBD1	.	TRBV7-6	TRBJ2-7	CASSSVTGGSSYEQYF	TGTGCCAGCAGCTCCGTGACAGGGGGCAGCTCCTACGAGCAGTACTTC
17	TRBD2	.	TRBV4-2	TRBJ2-2	CASSQEGLASNTGELFF	TGTGCCAGCAGCCAAGAAGGACTAGCGTCGAACACCGGGGAGCTGTTTTTT
13	.	.	TRBV5-4	TRBJ2-5	CASSSDLQETQYF	TGTGCCAGCAGCTCGGACCTCCAAGAGACCCAGTACTTC